This TCR beta chain stems from a study of regulatory T cells in long-lasting Graves disease. Turning to the study itself: In persistent Graves' disease, antithyroid drugs had been taken for over 5 years and TSH receptor antibodies stayed positive. Findings and caveats of the study: Sample size, which was small, may have reduced accuracy. There was favoring of TRBV28, TRBJ1-2 and TRBJ2-5 in persistent disease.

The time point was: persistent/refractory GD, antithyroid drugs over 5 years with positive TRAb. Generation of the TCR library employed RNA extracted from PBMCs. Through Arm-PCR of CDR3 regions and iRepertoire HTBI primers, TCR beta libraries were built. Via MiXCR, TCRdb re-called the multiplex PCR reads, giving one row per CDR3 protein. The data hold hundreds of thousands of distinct CDR3 sequences, with 25% to 35% observed a single time. As for this clonotype: As yet, its antigen is unknown.

The germline V gene has CDR1 LNHNV and CDR2 YYDKDF (reference sequence). There are 15 residues in the CDR3. Trimming cost V 0 bases and J 0 bases, with 6 bases left between them. Here the sequenced sample was peripheral blood mononuclear cells (PBMCs), taken when the disease was refractory, from a patient treated with antithyroid drugs. The clonotype comes from a female donor with Graves disease. The chain has TRBV15 and TRBJ1-5; D perhaps matches TRBD1 (5 bases). CDR3 region: CATSREGVSNQPQHF. The CDR3, as DNA: TGTGCCACCAGCAGAGAAGGGGTTAGCAATCAGCCCCAGCATTTT. Drawing the rest from reference TRBV15 and TRBJ1-5, the complete variable domain is DAMVIQNPRYQVTQFGKPVTLSCSQTLNHNVMYWYQQKSSQAPKLLFHYYDKDFNNEADTPDNFQSRRPNTSFCFLDIRSPGLGDTAMYLCATSREGVSNQPQHFGDGTRLSIL.